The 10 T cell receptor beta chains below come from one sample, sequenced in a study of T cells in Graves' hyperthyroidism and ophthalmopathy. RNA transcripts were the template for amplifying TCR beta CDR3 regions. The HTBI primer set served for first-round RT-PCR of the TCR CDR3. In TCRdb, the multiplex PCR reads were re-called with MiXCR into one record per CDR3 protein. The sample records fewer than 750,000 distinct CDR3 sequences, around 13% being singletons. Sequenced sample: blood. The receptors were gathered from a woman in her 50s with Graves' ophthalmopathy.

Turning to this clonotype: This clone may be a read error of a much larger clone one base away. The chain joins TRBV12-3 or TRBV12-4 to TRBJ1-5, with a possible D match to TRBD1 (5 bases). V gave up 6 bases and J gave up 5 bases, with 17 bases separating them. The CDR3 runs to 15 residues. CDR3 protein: CASSYQRGGHQPQHF. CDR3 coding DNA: TGTGCCAGCAGCTACCAAAGGGGAGGCCATCAGCCCCAGCATTTT.

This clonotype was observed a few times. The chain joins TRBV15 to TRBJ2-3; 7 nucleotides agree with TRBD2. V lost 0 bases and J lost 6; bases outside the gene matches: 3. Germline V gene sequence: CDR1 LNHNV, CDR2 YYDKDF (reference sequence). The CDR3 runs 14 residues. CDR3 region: CATSRDGGEDTQYF. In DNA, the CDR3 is TGTGCCACCAGCAGAGATGGGGGGGAGGATACGCAGTATTTT. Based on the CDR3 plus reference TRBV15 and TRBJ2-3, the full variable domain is DAMVIQNPRYQVTQFGKPVTLSCSQTLNHNVMYWYQQKSSQAPKLLFHYYDKDFNNEADTPDNFQSRRPNTSFCFLDIRSPGLGDTAMYLCATSRDGGEDTQYFGPGTRLTVL.

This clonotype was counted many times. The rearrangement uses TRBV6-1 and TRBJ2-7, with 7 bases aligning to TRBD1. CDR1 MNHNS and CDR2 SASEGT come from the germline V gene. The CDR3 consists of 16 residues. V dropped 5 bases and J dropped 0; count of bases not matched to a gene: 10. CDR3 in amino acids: CASSSRPQGISYEQYF. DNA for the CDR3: TGTGCCAGCAGTTCCAGACCACAGGGGATCTCCTACGAGCAGTACTTC.

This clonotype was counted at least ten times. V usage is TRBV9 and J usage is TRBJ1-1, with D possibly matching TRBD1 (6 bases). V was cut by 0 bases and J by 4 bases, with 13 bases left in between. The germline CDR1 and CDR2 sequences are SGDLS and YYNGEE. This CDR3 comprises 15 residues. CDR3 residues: CASSVGGGAVTEAFF. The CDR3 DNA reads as TGTGCCAGCAGCGTAGGAGGGGGTGCGGTCACTGAAGCTTTCTTT. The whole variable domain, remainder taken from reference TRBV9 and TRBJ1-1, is DSGVTQTPKHLITATGQRVTLRCSPRSGDLSVYWYQQSLDQGLQFLIQYYNGEERAKGNILERFSAQQFPDLHSELNLSSLELGDSALYFCASSVGGGAVTEAFFGQGTRLTVV.

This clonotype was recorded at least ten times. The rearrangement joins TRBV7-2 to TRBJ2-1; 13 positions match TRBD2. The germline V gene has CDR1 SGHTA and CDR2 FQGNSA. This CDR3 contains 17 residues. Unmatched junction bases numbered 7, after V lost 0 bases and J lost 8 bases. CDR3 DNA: TGTGCCAGCAGCTTAGCTCCGGGACTAGCGGGAAGGGATGAGCAGTTCTTC. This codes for CASSLAPGLAGRDEQFF. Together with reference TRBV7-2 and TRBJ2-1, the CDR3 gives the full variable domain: GAGVSQSPSNKVTEKGKDVELRCDPISGHTALYWYRQSLGQGLEFLIYFQGNSAPDKSGLPSDRFSAERTGGSVSTLTIQRTQQEDSAVYLCASSLAPGLAGRDEQFFGPGTRLTVL.

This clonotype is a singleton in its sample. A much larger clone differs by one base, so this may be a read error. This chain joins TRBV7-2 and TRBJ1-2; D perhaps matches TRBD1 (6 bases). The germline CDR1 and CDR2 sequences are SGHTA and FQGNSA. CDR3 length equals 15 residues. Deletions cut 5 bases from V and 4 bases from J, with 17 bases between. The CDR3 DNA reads TGTGCCAGCAGCACCCGACAGGCCAGTACCTATGGCTACACCTTC. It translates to CASSTRQASTYGYTF.

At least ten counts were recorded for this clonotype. This CDR3 reads CASSDRPSTYEQYF. The CDR3 bases are TGTGCCAGCTCGGACAGGCCGAGCACCTACGAGCAGTACTTC. The V call is TRBV2, the J call TRBJ2-7; 7 nucleotides line up with TRBD1. The CDR3 is made up of 14 amino acids. Germline V gene lookup returns CDR1 SNHLY and CDR2 FYNNEI. After removal of 8 bases from V and 2 bases from J, the junction contained 9 bases not matched to a gene.

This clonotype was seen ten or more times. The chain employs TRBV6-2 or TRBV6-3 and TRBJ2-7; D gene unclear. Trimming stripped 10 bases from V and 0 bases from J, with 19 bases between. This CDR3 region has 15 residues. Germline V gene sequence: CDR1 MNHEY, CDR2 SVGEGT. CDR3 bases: TGTGCCACCCGCCAAAGGCAGGCCTACTCCTACGAGCAGTACTTC. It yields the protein CATRQRQAYSYEQYF.

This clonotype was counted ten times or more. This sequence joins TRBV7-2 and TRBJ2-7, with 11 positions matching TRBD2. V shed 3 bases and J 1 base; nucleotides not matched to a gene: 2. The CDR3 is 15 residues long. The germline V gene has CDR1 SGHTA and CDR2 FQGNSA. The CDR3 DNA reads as TGTGCCAGCAGCTTGAGACTAGCGGGATCCTACGAGCAGTACTTC. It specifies CASSLRLAGSYEQYF.

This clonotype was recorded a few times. The CDR3 bases are TGCGCCAGCAGCCCCGGACAGGGGGCGACTGGGGCCAACGTCCTGACTTTC. It encodes CASSPGQGATGANVLTF. The chain links TRBV5-1 to TRBJ2-6, with TRBD1 matching over 11 bases. The CDR3 runs 17 residues. CDR1 is SGHRS and CDR2 is YFSETQ in the germline V gene. The V segment lost 4 bases and the J segment 2 bases; nucleotides outside the gene matches: 5.